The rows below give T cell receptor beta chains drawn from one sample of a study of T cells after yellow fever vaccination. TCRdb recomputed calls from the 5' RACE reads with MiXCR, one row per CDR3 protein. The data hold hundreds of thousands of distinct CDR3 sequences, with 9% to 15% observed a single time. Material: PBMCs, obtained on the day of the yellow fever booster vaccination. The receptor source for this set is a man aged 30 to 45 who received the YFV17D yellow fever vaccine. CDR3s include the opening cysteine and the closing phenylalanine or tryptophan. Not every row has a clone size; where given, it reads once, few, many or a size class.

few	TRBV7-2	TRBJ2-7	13	CASRPAGLYEQYF
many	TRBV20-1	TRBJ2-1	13	CSASRVLGNEQFF
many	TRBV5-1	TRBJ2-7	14	CASSIRSGSYEQYF
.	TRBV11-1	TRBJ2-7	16	CASSQWTSGLKMEQYF
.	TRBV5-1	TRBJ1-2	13	CASRETGVIGYTF
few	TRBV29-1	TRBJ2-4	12	CSVSSGENIQYF
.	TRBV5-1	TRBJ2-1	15	CASSLVAGGPDEQFF
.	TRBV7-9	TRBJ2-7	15	CASSPETGRPGEQYF
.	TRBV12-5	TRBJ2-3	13	CASGSPGSDTQYF
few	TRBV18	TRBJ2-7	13	CASKTGLADEQYF
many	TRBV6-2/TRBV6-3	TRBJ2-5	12	CASSTREETQYF
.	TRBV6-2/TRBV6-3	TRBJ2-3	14	CASRRLATHDTQYF
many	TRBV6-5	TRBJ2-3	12	CASSGLGDTQYF
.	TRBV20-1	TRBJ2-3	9	CSVPGTQYF
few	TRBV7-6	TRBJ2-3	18	CASSLLTGGSFSADTQYF
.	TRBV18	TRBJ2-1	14	CASSPSYGGNEQFF
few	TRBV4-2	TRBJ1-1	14	CASSQIGQGIEAFF
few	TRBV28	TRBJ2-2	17	CASSLRPALTRSGELFF
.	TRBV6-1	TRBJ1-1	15	CASSPTWTENTEAFF
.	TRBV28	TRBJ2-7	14	CASSSPLPLYEQYF
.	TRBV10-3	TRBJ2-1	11	CATGGPGEQFF
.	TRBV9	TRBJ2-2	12	CASSGTGGELFF
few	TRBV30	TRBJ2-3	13	CAWSVPRADTQYF
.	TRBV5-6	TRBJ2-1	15	CASSRGTRTYNEQFF
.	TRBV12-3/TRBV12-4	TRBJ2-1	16	CASSLSPGRGYNEQFF
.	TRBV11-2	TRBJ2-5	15	CASSFLGGPQETQYF
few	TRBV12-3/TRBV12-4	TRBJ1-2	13	CASSPDPGYGYTF
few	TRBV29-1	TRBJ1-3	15	CSVSPGPSSGNTIYF
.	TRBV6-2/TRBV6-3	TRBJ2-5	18	CASSYSLPSGRGQETQYF
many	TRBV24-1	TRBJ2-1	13	CATSDLEYNEQFF
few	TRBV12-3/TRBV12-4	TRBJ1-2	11	CASSLASAYTF
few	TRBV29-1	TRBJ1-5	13	CSVSQSPGQPQHF
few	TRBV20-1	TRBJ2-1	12	CSARGAAGEQFF
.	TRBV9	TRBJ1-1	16	CASSVDVGTAYTEAFF
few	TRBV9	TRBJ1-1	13	CASSVRQVDEAFF
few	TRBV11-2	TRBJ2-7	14	CASSLDRITYEQYF
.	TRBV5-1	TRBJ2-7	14	CASSLQGHEYEQYF
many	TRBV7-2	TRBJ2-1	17	CASSLSPFRDRYSEQFF
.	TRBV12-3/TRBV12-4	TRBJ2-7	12	CASKGGGRLAYF
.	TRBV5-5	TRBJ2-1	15	CASSLEDRSYNEQFF
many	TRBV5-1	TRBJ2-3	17	CASSLAWVATREDTQYF
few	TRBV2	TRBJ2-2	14	CASRTGANTGELFF
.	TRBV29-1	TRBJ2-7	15	CSVEKMTGYSYEQYF
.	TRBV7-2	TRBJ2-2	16	CASSPPPGLASGELFF
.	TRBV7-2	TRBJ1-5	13	CASSYSMGQPQHF
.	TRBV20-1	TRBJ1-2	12	CSAGPSLYVYTF